This T cell receptor beta chain is from a study of T-cell memory formation after mild COVID-19. The overall study: There were largely donor-specific TCR clusters.

This clonotype was found many times. V lost 3 bases, J lost 5 bases, and 8 bases lay in between. This CDR3 is built from 12 residues. TCRdb recomputed calls from the 5' RACE reads with MiXCR, one row per CDR3 protein. Here the sample spans approximately 150,000 distinct CDR3 sequences, 13% being singletons. This TCR came from a young man who had mild COVID-19 (a few samples of this study predate the infection). Cell type and time point are not known. The V call is TRBV12-3 or TRBV12-4, the J call TRBJ2-7, with D possibly TRBD2 on 5 matching bases. The specimen sequenced was PBMCs or a T cell subset sorted from them (not recorded which). The CDR3 DNA sequence: TGTGCCAGCAGTTTCTCCGGGAACGAGCAGTACGTC. This encodes CASSFSGNEQYV.